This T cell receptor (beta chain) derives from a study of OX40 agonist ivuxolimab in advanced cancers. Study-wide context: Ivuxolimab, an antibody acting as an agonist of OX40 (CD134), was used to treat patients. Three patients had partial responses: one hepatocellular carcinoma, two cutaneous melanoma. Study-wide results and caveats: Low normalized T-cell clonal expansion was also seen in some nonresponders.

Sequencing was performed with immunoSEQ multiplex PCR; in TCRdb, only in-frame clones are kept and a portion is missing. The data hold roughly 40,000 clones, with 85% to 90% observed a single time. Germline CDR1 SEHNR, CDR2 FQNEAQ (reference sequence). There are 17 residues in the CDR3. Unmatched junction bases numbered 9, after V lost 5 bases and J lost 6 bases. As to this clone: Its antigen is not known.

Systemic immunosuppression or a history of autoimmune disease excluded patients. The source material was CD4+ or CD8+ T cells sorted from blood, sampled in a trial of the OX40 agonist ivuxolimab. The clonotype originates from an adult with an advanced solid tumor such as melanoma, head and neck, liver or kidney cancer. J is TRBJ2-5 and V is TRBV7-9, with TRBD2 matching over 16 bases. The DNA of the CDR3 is TGTGCCAGCAGCCGCGGGACTAGCGGGAGGGCCTTACAGACCCAGTACTTC. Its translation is CASSRGTSGRALQTQYF. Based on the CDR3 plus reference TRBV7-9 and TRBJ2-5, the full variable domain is DTGVSQNPRHKITKRGQNVTFRCDPISEHNRLYWYRQTLGQGPEFLTYFQNEAQLEKSRLLSDRFSAERPKGSFSTLEIQRTEQGDSAMYLCASSRGTSGRALQTQYFGPGTRLLVL.